The source of this T cell receptor beta chain is a study of CD8 T cells in ankylosing spondylitis. Whole-study results and caveats: Several highly homologous variants made up a TCR beta motif, and this motif appeared characteristic of ankylosing spondylitis blood.

TCRdb recomputed calls from the 5' RACE reads with MiXCR, one row per CDR3 protein. The sample has more than 600,000 distinct CDR3 sequences; 15% to 20% are singletons. This clonotype was observed a few times. Its antigen remains unknown. V lost 5 bases, J lost 4 bases, and 10 bases stayed unmatched. CDR1 is MNHEY and CDR2 is SMNVEV in the germline V gene (reference sequence). The length of the CDR3 is 16 residues. The receptor was derived from a male donor with ankylosing spondylitis. The V call is TRBV27, the J call TRBJ2-2, with 7 bases that match TRBD1. The specimen was blood, either unsorted or a sorted T cell fraction (not recorded which). The CDR3 region is CASSKRQGLSTGELFF. DNA for the CDR3: TGTGCCAGCAGTAAACGACAGGGTCTATCCACCGGGGAGCTGTTTTTT.